This T cell receptor beta chain is drawn from a study of cytomegalovirus exposure and HLA in healthy donors. Study conclusions and caveats: According to a later analysis, TCR clusters from the first cohort tended to co-occur in the 120 or so validation repertoires. The authors enumerated 180 or so TCR beta chains as linked to cytomegalovirus. A classifier reportedly called cytomegalovirus status with high sensitivity and specificity. Rare TCR sequences dominated, though some public TCRs recurred in many donors.

Assay used: immunoSEQ multiplex PCR; TCRdb lists only in-frame clones, some missing. The data hold about 200,000 clones, with 70% to 90% observed a single time. This clone was seen repeatedly, ten times or more. The antigen remains undetermined. This clonotype originated in a woman aged 18-29 years in good health and CMV-seronegative. Sequenced sample: PBMCs.

The CDR3 sequence is CAISGWRGHGYTF. CDR3 nucleotide sequence: TGTGCCATCAGTGGCTGGCGGGGGCACGGCTACACCTTC. V usage is TRBV10-3 and J usage is TRBJ1-2; TRBD1 is a possible D gene (6 bases). This CDR3 is 13 amino acids long. Deletions cut 4 bases from V and 8 bases from J, with 14 bases between. The germline V gene has CDR1 ENHRY and CDR2 SYGVKD.